This T cell receptor (beta chain) was identified in a study of post-analysis software for immune sequencing data. Study results and caveats: Strong same-batch co-clustering of samples appeared with F measure clustering. Higher frequency in patients than in controls was seen for roughly five TRBV segments, with TRBV5-6, TRBV5-1 and TRBV20-1 among them.

The TCR beta cDNA libraries carried unique molecular identifiers. A single record per CDR3 protein comes from TCRdb applying MiXCR to the PCR reads. The data show some 700,000 distinct CDR3 sequences, approximately 60% seen once. Losses at the gene ends were 0 bases for V and 1 base for J; bases not matched to a gene: 10. The CDR3 has 18 amino acids. CDR1 SGHRS and CDR2 YFSETQ come from the germline V gene. Concerning this clonotype itself: The antigen remains unidentified.

This receptor was obtained from a girl aged 2-10 years with multiple sclerosis. This chain uses TRBV5-1 with TRBJ2-1; 7 positions match TRBD2. The sample consisted of blood. The CDR3, as DNA: TGCGCCAGCAGCTTGGCTGGCGGGAGATCTCAGTCCTACAATGAGCAGTTCTTC. It is translated as CASSLAGGRSQSYNEQFF.